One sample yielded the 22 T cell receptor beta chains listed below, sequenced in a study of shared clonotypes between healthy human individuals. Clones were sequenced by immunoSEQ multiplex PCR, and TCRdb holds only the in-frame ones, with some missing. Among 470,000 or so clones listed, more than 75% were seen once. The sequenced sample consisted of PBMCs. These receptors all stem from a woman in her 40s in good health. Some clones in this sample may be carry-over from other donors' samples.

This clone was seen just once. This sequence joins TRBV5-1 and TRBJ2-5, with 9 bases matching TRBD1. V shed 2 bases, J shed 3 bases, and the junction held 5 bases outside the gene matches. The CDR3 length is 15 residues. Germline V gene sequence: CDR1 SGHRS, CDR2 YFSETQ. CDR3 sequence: CASSLMGQGEETQYF. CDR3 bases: TGCGCCAGCAGCTTAATGGGACAGGGCGAAGAGACCCAGTACTTC. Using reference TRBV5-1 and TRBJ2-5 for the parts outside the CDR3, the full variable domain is KAGVTQTPRYLIKTRGQQVTLSCSPISGHRSVSWYQQTPGQGLQFLFEYFSETQRNKGNFPGRFSGRQFSNSRSEMNVSTLELGDSALYLCASSLMGQGEETQYFGPGTRLLVL.

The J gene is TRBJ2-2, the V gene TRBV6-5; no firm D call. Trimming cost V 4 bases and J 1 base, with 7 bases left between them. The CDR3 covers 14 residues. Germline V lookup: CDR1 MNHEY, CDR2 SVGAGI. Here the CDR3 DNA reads TGTGCCAGCAGTTTGACCGGGAACACCGGGGAGCTGTTTTTT. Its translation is CASSLTGNTGELFF.

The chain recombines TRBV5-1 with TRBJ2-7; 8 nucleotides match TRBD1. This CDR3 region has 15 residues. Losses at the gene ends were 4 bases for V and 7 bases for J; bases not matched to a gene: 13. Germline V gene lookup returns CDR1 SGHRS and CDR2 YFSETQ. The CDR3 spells CASSPQGTGLGEQYF. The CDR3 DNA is TGCGCCAGCAGCCCGCAAGGGACAGGTTTAGGGGAGCAGTACTTC.

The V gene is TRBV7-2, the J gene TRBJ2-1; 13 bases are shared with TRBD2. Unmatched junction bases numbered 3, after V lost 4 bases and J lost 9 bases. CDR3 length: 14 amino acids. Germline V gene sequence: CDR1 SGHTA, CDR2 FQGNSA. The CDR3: CASSSLAGGGEQFF. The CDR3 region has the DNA TGTGCCAGCAGCTCACTAGCGGGAGGGGGTGAGCAGTTCTTC.

The CDR3 nucleotides are TGTGCCAGCAGTCCACCCACAGGGTCCAATGAAAAACTGTTTTTT. Translated: CASSPPTGSNEKLFF. The genes are TRBV28 and TRBJ1-4, with D perhaps TRBD1 (6 bases). CDR1 is MDHEN, CDR2 SYDVKM, per germline. The CDR3 covers 15 residues. Trimming removed 5 bases from V and 5 bases from J, with 15 bases in between.

The CDR3: CASMGWVGNQPQHF. The CDR3 DNA reads TGTGCCAGCATGGGTTGGGTTGGCAATCAGCCCCAGCATTTT. The chain is built from TRBV28 and TRBJ1-5; no firm D call. Trimming pared 7 bases from V and 2 bases from J, leaving 12 bases between. This CDR3 is 14 amino acids long. The germline gives CDR1 MDHEN, CDR2 SYDVKM. The whole variable domain, remainder taken from reference TRBV28 and TRBJ1-5, is DVKVTQSSRYLVKRTGEKVFLECVQDMDHENMFWYRQDPGLGLRLIYFSYDVKMKEKGDIPEGYSVSREKKERFSLILESASTNQTSMYLCASMGWVGNQPQHFGDGTRLSIL.

The CDR3 DNA follows: TGTGCCAGCAGTCCAACCGGGACTAGCGGGAGGCGGCCCGGGGAGCTGTTTTTT. Protein: CASSPTGTSGRRPGELFF. V gene TRBV28 combines with J gene TRBJ2-2, with 15 bases lining up with TRBD2. Germline assignment: CDR1 MDHEN and CDR2 SYDVKM. V shed 5 bases, J shed 6 bases, and the junction held 10 bases outside the gene matches. The CDR3 contains 18 residues.

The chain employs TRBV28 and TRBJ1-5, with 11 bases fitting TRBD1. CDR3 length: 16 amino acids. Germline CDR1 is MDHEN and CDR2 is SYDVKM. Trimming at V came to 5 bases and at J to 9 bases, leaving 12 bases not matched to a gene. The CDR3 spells CASSPPGQGARWPQHF. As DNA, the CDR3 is TGTGCCAGCAGTCCTCCCGGACAGGGGGCGCGATGGCCCCAGCATTTT. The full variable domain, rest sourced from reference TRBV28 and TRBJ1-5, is DVKVTQSSRYLVKRTGEKVFLECVQDMDHENMFWYRQDPGLGLRLIYFSYDVKMKEKGDIPEGYSVSREKKERFSLILESASTNQTSMYLCASSPPGQGARWPQHFGDGTRLSIL.

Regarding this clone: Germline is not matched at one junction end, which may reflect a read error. This CDR3 is CASSPGLAGFERYF. CDR3 sequence (DNA): TGCGCCAGCAGTCCGGGACTAGCGGGATTCGAGCGGTACTTC. The genes are TRBV4-1 and TRBJ2-7, with 13 bases aligning to TRBD2. CDR1 is MGHRA, CDR2 YSYEKL, per germline. The CDR3 is made up of 14 amino acids.

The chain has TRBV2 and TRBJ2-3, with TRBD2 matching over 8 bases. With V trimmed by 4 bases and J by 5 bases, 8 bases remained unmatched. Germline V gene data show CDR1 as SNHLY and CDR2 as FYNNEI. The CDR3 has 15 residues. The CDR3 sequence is CASSVDSGTKDTQYF. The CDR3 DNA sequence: TGTGCCAGCAGTGTCGATAGCGGGACAAAAGATACGCAGTATTTT.

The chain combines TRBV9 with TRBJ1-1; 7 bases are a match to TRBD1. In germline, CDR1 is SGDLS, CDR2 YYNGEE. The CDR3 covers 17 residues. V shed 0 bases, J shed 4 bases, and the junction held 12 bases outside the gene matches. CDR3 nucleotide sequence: TGTGCCAGCAGCGTAGACCTGGGGCAGGGGGGAGCCACTGAAGCTTTCTTT. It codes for CASSVDLGQGGATEAFF. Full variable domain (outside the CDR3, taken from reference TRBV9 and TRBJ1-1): DSGVTQTPKHLITATGQRVTLRCSPRSGDLSVYWYQQSLDQGLQFLIQYYNGEERAKGNILERFSAQQFPDLHSELNLSSLELGDSALYFCASSVDLGQGGATEAFFGQGTRLTVV.

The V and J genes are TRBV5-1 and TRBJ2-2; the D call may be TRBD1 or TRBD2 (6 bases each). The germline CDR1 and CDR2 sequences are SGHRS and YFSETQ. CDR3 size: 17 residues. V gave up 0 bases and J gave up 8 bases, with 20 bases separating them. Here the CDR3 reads CASSLGGEQGGIGELFF. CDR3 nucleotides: TGCGCCAGCAGCTTGGGGGGCGAACAGGGCGGGATTGGGGAGCTGTTTTTT.

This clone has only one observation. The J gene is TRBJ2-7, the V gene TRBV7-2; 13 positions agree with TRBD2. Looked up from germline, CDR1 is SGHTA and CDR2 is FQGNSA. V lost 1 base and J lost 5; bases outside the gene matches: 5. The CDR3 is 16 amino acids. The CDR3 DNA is TGTGCCAGCAGCTTAGGGACTAGCGGGAGCTTCGACGAGCAGTACTTC. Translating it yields CASSLGTSGSFDEQYF.

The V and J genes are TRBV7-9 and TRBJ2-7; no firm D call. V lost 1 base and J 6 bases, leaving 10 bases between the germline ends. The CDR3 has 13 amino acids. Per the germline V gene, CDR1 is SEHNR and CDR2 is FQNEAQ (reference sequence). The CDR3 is CASSLVGETEQYF. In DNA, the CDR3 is TGTGCCAGCAGCTTAGTGGGCGAGACCGAGCAGTACTTC.

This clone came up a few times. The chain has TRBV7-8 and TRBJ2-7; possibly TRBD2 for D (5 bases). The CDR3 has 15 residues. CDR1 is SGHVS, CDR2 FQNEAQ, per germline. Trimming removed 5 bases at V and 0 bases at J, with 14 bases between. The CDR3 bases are TGTGCCAGCAGCCCCGCCGGGGAACTCTCCTACGAGCAGTACTTC. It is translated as CASSPAGELSYEQYF.

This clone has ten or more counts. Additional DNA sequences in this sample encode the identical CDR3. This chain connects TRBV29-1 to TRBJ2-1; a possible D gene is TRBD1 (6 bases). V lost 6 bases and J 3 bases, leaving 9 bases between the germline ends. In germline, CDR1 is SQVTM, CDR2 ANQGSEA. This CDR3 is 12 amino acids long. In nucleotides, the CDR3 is TGCAGCGTGGGGGCTAGCTACAATGAGCAGTTCTTC. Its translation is CSVGASYNEQFF.

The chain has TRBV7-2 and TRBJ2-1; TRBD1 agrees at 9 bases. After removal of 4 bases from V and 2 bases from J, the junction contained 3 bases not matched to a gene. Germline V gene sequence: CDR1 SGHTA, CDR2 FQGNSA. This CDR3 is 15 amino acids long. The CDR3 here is CASSWGQGTYNEQFF. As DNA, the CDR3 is TGTGCCAGCAGCTGGGGACAGGGAACCTACAATGAGCAGTTCTTC.

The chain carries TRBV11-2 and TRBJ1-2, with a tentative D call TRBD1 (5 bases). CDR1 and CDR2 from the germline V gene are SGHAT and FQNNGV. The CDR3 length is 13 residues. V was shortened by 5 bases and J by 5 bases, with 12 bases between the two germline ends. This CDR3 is CASSPRGGYGYTF. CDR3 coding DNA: TGTGCCAGCAGCCCACGGGGGGGGTATGGCTACACCTTC. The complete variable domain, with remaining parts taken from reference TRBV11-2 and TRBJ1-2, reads EAGVAQSPRYKIIEKRQSVAFWCNPISGHATLYWYQQILGQGPKLLIQFQNNGVVDDSQLPKDRFSAERLKGVDSTLKIQPAKLEDSAVYLCASSPRGGYGYTFGSGTRLTVV.

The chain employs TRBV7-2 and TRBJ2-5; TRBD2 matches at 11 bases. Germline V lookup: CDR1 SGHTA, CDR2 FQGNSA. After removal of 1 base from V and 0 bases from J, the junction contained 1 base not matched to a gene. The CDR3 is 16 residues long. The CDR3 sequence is CASSLGTSGHQETQYF. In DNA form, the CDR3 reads TGTGCCAGCAGCTTAGGGACTAGCGGGCACCAAGAGACCCAGTACTTC.

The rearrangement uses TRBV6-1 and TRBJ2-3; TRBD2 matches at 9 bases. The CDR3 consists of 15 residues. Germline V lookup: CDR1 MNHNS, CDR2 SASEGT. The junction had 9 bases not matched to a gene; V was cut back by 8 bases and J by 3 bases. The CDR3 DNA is TGTGCCAGCCGTTTCGGCGGGAGGGAAACAGATACGCAGTATTTT. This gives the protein CASRFGGRETDTQYF.

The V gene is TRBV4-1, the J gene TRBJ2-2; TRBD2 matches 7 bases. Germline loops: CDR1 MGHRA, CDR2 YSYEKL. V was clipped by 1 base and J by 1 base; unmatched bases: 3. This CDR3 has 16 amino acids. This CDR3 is CASSQAASGNTGELFF. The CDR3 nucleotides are TGCGCCAGCAGCCAAGCTGCTAGCGGGAACACCGGGGAGCTGTTTTTT.

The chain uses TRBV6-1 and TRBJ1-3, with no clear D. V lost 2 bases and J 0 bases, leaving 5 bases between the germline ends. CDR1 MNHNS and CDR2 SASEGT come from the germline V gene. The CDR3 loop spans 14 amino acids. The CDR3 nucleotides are TGTGCCAGCAGTGAACGGATCTCTGGAAACACCATATATTTT. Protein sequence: CASSERISGNTIYF.